This is a list of T cell receptor beta chains from one sample in a study of cytomegalovirus exposure and HLA in healthy donors. Some clones are missing from TCRdb's copy, which holds only in-frame ones; the method was immunoSEQ multiplex PCR. The sample records about 79,000 clones, 67% being singletons. Sequencing was performed on PBMCs. The receptors were sampled from a woman aged 45-65 years in good health and CMV-seropositive. Each CDR3 is given with its conserved first and last residue. The D gene is left open where the match is weak. Size is stated for part of the rows, as once, few or many counts, or as a class when the clone is expanded.

clone_size,v_call,j_call,d_call,cdr3_aa,cdr3_nt
NA,TRBV11-2,TRBJ2-3,TRBD2,CASSPVGLAGHGTQYF,TGTGCCAGCAGCCCAGTGGGACTAGCGGGGCACGGTACGCAGTATTTT
once,TRBV11-2,TRBJ2-6,TRBD2,CASSTGGGNGANVLTF,TGTGCCAGCAGCACGGGAGGGGGGAATGGGGCCAACGTCCTGACTTTC
NA,TRBV7-2,TRBJ2-7,NA,CASSLAGSYEQYF,TGTGCCAGCAGCTTAGCCGGGTCCTACGAGCAGTACTTC
once,TRBV5-1,TRBJ2-7,TRBD2,CASRSGASYEQYF,TGCGCCAGCAGGAGCGGGGCATCCTACGAGCAGTACTTC
medium-sized,TRBV19,TRBJ2-2,NA,CASSRQGRETGELFF,TGTGCCAGTAGTCGGCAGGGTAGGGAAACCGGGGAGCTGTTTTTT
NA,TRBV19,TRBJ2-2,TRBD1,CASSLQGDRPHGELFF,TGTGCCAGTAGTTTACAGGGGGACAGACCCCACGGGGAGCTGTTTTTT
few,TRBV7-9,TRBJ1-2,TRBD1,CASSLGTGRGAGYTF,TGTGCCAGCAGCCTCGGGACAGGGAGAGGAGCTGGCTACACCTTC
NA,TRBV19,TRBJ2-1,TRBD2,CASSNLAGGGATHEQFF,TGTGCCAGTAGTAACCTCGCAGGCGGGGGGGCTACACATGAGCAGTTCTTC
NA,TRBV2,TRBJ2-3,TRBD2,CASSASHSGGLAGFLPGDTQYF,TGTGCCAGCAGCGCTTCTCATTCGGGGGGACTAGCGGGGTTCCTCCCGGGAGATACGCAGTATTTT
NA,TRBV6-6,TRBJ1-2,NA,CASSYSGAPSNYGYTF,TGTGCCAGCAGTTACTCGGGAGCTCCCTCTAACTATGGCTACACCTTC
NA,TRBV5-1,TRBJ2-5,TRBD2,CASSSGGPGETQYF,TGCGCCAGCAGCTCGGGGGGGCCAGGGGAGACCCAGTACTTC
few,TRBV18,TRBJ1-1,NA,CASSPPNGEAFF,TGTGCCAGCTCACCACCGAACGGTGAAGCTTTCTTT
few,TRBV6-1,TRBJ2-3,NA,CASSWQGSGTQYF,TGTGCCAGCAGTTGGCAGGGTTCAGGTACGCAGTATTTT
NA,TRBV28,TRBJ1-5,TRBD1,CASSSTGDRNQPQHF,TGTGCCAGCAGTTCCACAGGGGACCGCAATCAGCCCCAGCATTTT
NA,TRBV9,TRBJ2-1,NA,CASSPSGASRHLNYNEQFF,TGTGCCAGCAGCCCCTCAGGGGCTAGCAGACACCTGAACTACAATGAGCAGTTCTTC
once,TRBV11-2,TRBJ1-3,NA,CASSLVEGGTGNTIYF,TGTGCCAGCAGCTTAGTTGAGGGAGGTACTGGAAACACCATATATTTT
NA,TRBV13,TRBJ1-3,TRBD1,CASSLGQAGNTIYF,TGTGCCAGCAGCCTCGGACAGGCGGGAAACACCATATATTTT
NA,TRBV4-1,TRBJ2-5,NA,CASSQPAVQETQYF,TGCGCCAGCAGCCAACCAGCGGTCCAAGAGACCCAGTACTTC
few,TRBV25-1,TRBJ1-2,NA,CATSTHRDTKSESYGYTF,TGTGCCACCTCCACACACCGGGACACCAAGTCGGAATCCTATGGCTACACCTTC
few,TRBV6-1,TRBJ1-2,TRBD1,CASSEGTGDSGYTF,TGTGCCAGCAGTGAAGGGACAGGGGACAGTGGCTACACCTTC
NA,TRBV19,TRBJ2-2,TRBD2,CASSIDWASGGRAGELFF,TGTGCCAGTAGTATAGATTGGGCTAGCGGGGGCCGGGCCGGGGAGCTGTTTTTT
NA,TRBV19,TRBJ2-1,NA,CASSPISQRVGEQFF,TGTGCCAGTAGCCCAATTTCGCAGAGGGTAGGTGAGCAGTTCTTC
NA,TRBV19,TRBJ1-2,TRBD1,CASRADRGNYGYTF,TGTGCCAGTAGAGCGGACAGGGGGAACTATGGCTACACCTTC
NA,TRBV27,TRBJ1-1,NA,CASNLGPGNTEAFF,TGTGCCAGCAACTTGGGTCCGGGGAACACTGAAGCTTTCTTT
NA,TRBV29-1,TRBJ2-7,TRBD1,CSVEGAEGYKSYEQYF,TGCAGCGTCGAGGGGGCCGAAGGGTATAAGTCCTACGAGCAGTACTTC
NA,TRBV5-5,TRBJ2-3,NA,CASSFVRSTDTQYF,TGTGCCAGCAGCTTCGTCAGAAGCACAGATACGCAGTATTTT
NA,TRBV9,TRBJ2-7,TRBD1,CASSVGIGQDSYEQYF,TGTGCCAGCAGCGTAGGGATAGGACAGGACTCCTACGAGCAGTACTTC
once,TRBV4-2,TRBJ1-5,TRBD1,CASSQDRPQGGQPQHF,TGTGCCAGCAGCCAAGATCGCCCTCAGGGGGGCCAGCCCCAGCATTTT
NA,TRBV7-9,TRBJ2-6,NA,CASSLVTGSSGANVLTF,TGTGCCAGCAGCTTAGTAACAGGGAGCTCTGGGGCCAACGTCCTGACTTTC
NA,TRBV13,TRBJ2-2,NA,CASGSELRELFF,TGTGCCAGCGGCTCTGAGTTACGGGAGCTGTTTTTT
NA,TRBV5-1,TRBJ1-2,NA,CASSFEGYGYTF,TGCGCCAGCAGCTTTGAGGGCTATGGCTACACCTTC
NA,TRBV13,TRBJ2-1,NA,CASSLGRDFLSGLF,TGTGCCAGCAGCTTAGGTCGGGACTTCCTGAGCGGGCTCTTC
NA,TRBV5-4,TRBJ2-2,NA,CASTLFFSGELFF,TGTGCCAGCACCCTTTTCTTCTCCGGGGAGCTGTTTTTT
few,TRBV13,TRBJ1-3,NA,CASSSRTGTIQGDTIYF,TGTGCCAGCAGCTCCCGAACCGGGACAATTCAGGGCGACACCATATATTTT
NA,TRBV6-1,TRBJ2-1,TRBD2,CASSDRGVSGGSYNEQFF,TGTGCCAGCAGTGATCGGGGAGTTAGCGGGGGCTCCTACAATGAGCAGTTCTTC
few,TRBV6-1,TRBJ1-5,TRBD1,CASSFRDRSNQPQHF,TGTGCCAGCAGTTTCCGGGACAGAAGCAATCAGCCCCAGCATTTT
NA,TRBV19,TRBJ2-2,NA,CAIRDIEDTGELFF,TGTGCCATTCGGGACATTGAAGACACCGGGGAGCTGTTTTTT
NA,TRBV10-3,TRBJ1-2,NA,CAISEFQGSGYTF,TGTGCCATCAGTGAGTTTCAGGGATCCGGCTACACCTTC
NA,TRBV28,TRBJ1-5,TRBD1,CASSKLTGDSNQPQHF,TGTGCCAGCAGTAAGTTAACAGGGGATAGCAATCAGCCCCAGCATTTT
NA,TRBV28,TRBJ1-4,NA,CASSVDGGPTNEKLFF,TGTGCCAGCAGTGTGGACGGGGGACCAACTAATGAAAAACTGTTTTTT
NA,TRBV15,TRBJ1-2,NA,CATSRSGMTDNYGYTF,TGTGCCACCAGCAGATCTGGGATGACAGATAACTATGGCTACACCTTC
NA,TRBV6-5,TRBJ2-7,NA,CASSYSRLGEQYF,TGTGCCAGCAGTTACTCGAGGCTTGGAGAGCAGTACTTC
NA,TRBV5-8,TRBJ2-3,TRBD1,CASSPGQGSTDTQYF,TGTGCCAGCAGCCCCGGACAGGGGAGCACAGATACGCAGTATTTT
NA,TRBV28,TRBJ2-5,TRBD2,CASSLWGGETQYF,TGTGCCAGCAGTTTATGGGGGGGGGAGACCCAGTACTTC
once,TRBV6-1,TRBJ2-3,TRBD2,CASSDGHSGGNTDTQYF,TGTGCCAGCAGTGATGGGCATAGCGGGGGGAACACAGATACGCAGTATTTT
NA,TRBV7-9,TRBJ2-7,NA,CASSPTGYEQYF,TGTGCCAGCAGCCCCACAGGCTACGAGCAGTACTTC
NA,TRBV5-1,TRBJ1-6,NA,CASSLMSGYSYNSPLHF,TGCGCCAGCAGCTTGATGTCAGGGTACTCCTATAATTCACCCCTCCACTTT
once,TRBV28,TRBJ2-2,TRBD2,CASSLLLGGGGNTGELFF,TGTGCCAGCAGTTTACTTCTCGGGGGGGGCGGGAACACCGGGGAGCTGTTTTTT
few,TRBV2,TRBJ1-4,NA,CASAPGWSNEKLFF,TGTGCCAGCGCCCCGGGGTGGTCTAATGAAAAACTGTTTTTT
NA,TRBV27,TRBJ2-4,NA,CASSKGDIQYF,TGTGCCAGCAGTAAGGGGGACATTCAGTACTTC
NA,TRBV4-1,TRBJ1-5,NA,CASSQEGGRDQPQHF,TGCGCCAGCAGCCAAGAGGGAGGGAGGGACCAGCCCCAGCATTTT
NA,TRBV12-5,TRBJ1-1,NA,CASGLTGLGTEAFF,TGTGCTAGTGGTTTGACGGGTTTGGGCACTGAAGCTTTCTTT
NA,TRBV27,TRBJ2-2,NA,CASSLPGTGELFF,TGTGCCAGCAGTTTACCGGGCACCGGGGAGCTGTTTTTT